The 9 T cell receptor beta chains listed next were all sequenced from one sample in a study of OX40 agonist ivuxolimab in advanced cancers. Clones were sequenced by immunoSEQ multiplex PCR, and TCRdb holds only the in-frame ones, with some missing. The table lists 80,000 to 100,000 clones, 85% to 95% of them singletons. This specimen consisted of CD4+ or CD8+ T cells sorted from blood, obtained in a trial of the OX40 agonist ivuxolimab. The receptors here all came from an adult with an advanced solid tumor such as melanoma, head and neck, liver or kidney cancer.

This CDR3 reads CASSPAGGRYREQYF. In DNA, the CDR3 is TGTGCCAGCAGTCCCGCGGGGGGGCGTTATCGCGAGCAGTACTTC. The chain recombines TRBV6-5 with TRBJ2-7, with 9 bases matching TRBD2. V dropped 5 bases and J dropped 6; count of bases not matched to a gene: 11. This CDR3 spans 15 amino acids. CDR1 is MNHEY and CDR2 is SVGAGI in the germline V gene.

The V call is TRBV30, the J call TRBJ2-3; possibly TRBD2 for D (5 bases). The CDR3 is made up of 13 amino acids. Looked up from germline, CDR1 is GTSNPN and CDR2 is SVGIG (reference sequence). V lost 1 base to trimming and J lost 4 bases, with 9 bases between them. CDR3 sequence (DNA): TGTGCCTGGAGTGCCCTCGGGGCAGATACGCAGTATTTT. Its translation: CAWSALGADTQYF.

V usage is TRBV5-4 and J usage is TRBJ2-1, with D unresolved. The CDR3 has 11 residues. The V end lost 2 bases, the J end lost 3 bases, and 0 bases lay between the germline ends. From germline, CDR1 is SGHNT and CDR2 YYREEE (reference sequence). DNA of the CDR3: TGTGCCAGCAGCTTCTACAATGAGCAGTTCTTC. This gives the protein CASSFYNEQFF.

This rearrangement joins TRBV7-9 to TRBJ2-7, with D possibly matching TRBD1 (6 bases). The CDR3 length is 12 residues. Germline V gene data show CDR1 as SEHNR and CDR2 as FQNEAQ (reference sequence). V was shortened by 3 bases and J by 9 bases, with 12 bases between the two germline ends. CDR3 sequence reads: CASSFWTARQYV. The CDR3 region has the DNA TGTGCCAGCAGCTTTTGGACAGCCAGGCAGTACGTC.

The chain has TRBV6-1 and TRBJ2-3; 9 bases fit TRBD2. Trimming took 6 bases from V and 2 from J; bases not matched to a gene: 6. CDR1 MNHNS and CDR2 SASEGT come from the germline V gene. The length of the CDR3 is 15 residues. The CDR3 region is CASRDPGLATDTQYF. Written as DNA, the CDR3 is TGTGCCAGCAGGGATCCGGGACTAGCCACAGATACGCAGTATTTT.

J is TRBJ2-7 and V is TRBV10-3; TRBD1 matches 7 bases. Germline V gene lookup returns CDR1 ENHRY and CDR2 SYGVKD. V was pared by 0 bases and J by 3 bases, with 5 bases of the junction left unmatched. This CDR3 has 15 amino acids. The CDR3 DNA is TGTGCCATCAGTGAGTCACAACAGGGGCGCTACGAGCAGTACGTC. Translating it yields CAISESQQGRYEQYV.

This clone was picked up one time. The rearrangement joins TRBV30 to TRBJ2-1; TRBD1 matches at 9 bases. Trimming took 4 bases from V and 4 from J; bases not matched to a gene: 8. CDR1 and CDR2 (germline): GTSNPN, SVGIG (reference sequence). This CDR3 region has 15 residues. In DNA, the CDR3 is TGTGCCTGGACGTCCGGGACAGGGTCTTACAATGAGCAGTTCTTC. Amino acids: CAWTSGTGSYNEQFF. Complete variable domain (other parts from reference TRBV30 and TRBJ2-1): SQTIHQWPATLVQPVGSPLSLECTVEGTSNPNLYWYRQAAGRGLQLLFYSVGIGQISSEVPQNLSASRPQDRQFILSSKKLLLSDSGFYLCAWTSGTGSYNEQFFGPGTRLTVL.

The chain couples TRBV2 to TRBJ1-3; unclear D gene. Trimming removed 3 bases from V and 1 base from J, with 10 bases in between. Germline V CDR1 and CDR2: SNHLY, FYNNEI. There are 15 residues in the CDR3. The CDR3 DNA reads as TGTGCCAGCAGTGAGTCACAGCCTTCTGGAAACACCATATATTTT. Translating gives CASSESQPSGNTIYF.

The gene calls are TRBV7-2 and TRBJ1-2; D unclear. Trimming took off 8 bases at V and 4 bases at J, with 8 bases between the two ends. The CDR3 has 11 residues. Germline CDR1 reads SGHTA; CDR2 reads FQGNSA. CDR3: CASRGSYGYTF. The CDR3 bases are TGTGCCAGCCGCGGGTCCTATGGCTACACCTTC.